Each of the 15 T cell receptor beta chains below was sequenced from the same sample in a study of vaccination and CD4 T cells after COVID-19. Sequence data for DNA of cultured CD4+ T cells were generated by the Oncomine TCR Beta short-read assay. TCRdb ran MiXCR on the PCR reads and lists one entry per CDR3 protein. The sample holds 14,000 or so distinct CDR3 sequences; roughly 21% are singletons and the top ten take over 12%. Treatment: roughly 11-day PBMC culture with coronavirus spike peptide pools or control peptides (ViraFEST assay). These receptors have no identified antigens. Sequencing was performed on cultured CD4+ T cells from blood. Every receptor here comes from a human donor with COVID-19.

This clonotype occurred a few times. The rearrangement uses TRBV7-2 and TRBJ1-3, with TRBD1 identical over 9 bases. In germline, CDR1 is SGHTA, CDR2 FQGNSA. V shed 0 bases, J shed 2 bases, and the junction held 2 bases outside the gene matches. The CDR3 sequence is 16 residues long. The CDR3: CASSLARTGAGNTIYF. DNA for the CDR3: TGTGCCAGCAGCTTAGCTCGGACAGGGGCTGGAAACACCATATATTTT.

This clonotype has more than one count but fewer than ten. This chain connects TRBV7-8 to TRBJ1-2, with 11 bases that match TRBD1. This CDR3 contains 15 residues. Trimming removed 2 bases from V and 8 bases from J; junction bases left unmatched: 7. Germline V gene sequence: CDR1 SGHVS, CDR2 FQNEAQ. CDR3 sequence (DNA): TGTGCCAGCAGCTTACCCGGACAGGGGGCAGGGGGCTACACCTTC. Residues: CASSLPGQGAGGYTF.

V usage is TRBV20-1 and J usage is TRBJ1-1; D perhaps matches TRBD1 (5 bases). The length of the CDR3 is 16 residues. Germline V CDR1 and CDR2: DFQATT, SNEGSKA (reference sequence). Trimming cost V 1 base and J 2 bases, with 17 bases left between them. DNA of the CDR3: TGCAGTGCTAGAGCCCCCGTAGGGGCGGTAAACACTGAAGCTTTCTTT. It translates to CSARAPVGAVNTEAFF.

By share, this clonotype ranks as medium-sized. The V gene is TRBV6-1, the J gene TRBJ1-5, with 7 positions matching TRBD1. Trimming removed 6 bases from V and 6 bases from J; junction bases left unmatched: 2. The CDR3 loop spans 12 amino acids. Germline lookup yields CDR1 MNHNS and CDR2 SASEGT. CDR3 coding DNA: TGTGCCAGCAGGACAGGGTTTCAGCCCCAGCATTTT. This encodes CASRTGFQPQHF.

The V gene is TRBV23-1, the J gene TRBJ1-3; D unresolved. TRBV23-1 is designated an ORF whose function remains uncertain. V was shortened by 3 bases and J by 3 bases, with 12 bases between the two germline ends. CDR3 size: 15 residues. DNA for the CDR3: TGCGCCAGCAGTCACCCGAGACACCGTGGAAACACCATATATTTT. Translating it yields CASSHPRHRGNTIYF.

The chain carries TRBV7-8 and TRBJ2-1, with a tentative D call TRBD2 (5 bases). The CDR3 consists of 14 residues. CDR1 is SGHVS and CDR2 is FQNEAQ in the germline V gene. V was cut by 1 base and J by 5 bases, with 9 bases left in between. The CDR3 here is CASSLGTANNEQFF. CDR3 DNA sequence: TGTGCCAGCAGCTTAGGGACTGCCAACAATGAGCAGTTCTTC.

The chain joins TRBV20-1 to TRBJ1-4; the D is unclear. The CDR3 extends over 15 amino acids. V shed 6 bases and J shed 5 bases, with 19 bases lying between them. From germline, CDR1 is DFQATT and CDR2 SNEGSKA (reference sequence). The CDR3 DNA reads as TGCAGTGCGAGTAAGGCATTCAGGTCAAATGAAAAACTGTTTTTT. Its protein product is CSASKAFRSNEKLFF.

This clonotype was observed a single time. The chain couples TRBV2 to TRBJ2-1, with D unclear. The CDR3 extends over 14 amino acids. Germline V CDR1 and CDR2: SNHLY, FYNNEI. Trimming removed 7 bases at V and 3 bases at J, with 13 bases between. The CDR3 here is CASTQEKGYNEQFF. CDR3 nucleotides: TGTGCCAGCACCCAGGAAAAGGGCTACAATGAGCAGTTCTTC. Looking up the rest from reference TRBV2 and TRBJ2-1 gives the full variable domain: EPEVTQTPSHQVTQMGQEVILRCVPISNHLYFYWYRQILGQKVEFLVSFYNNEISEKSEIFDDQFSVERPDGSNFTLKIRSTKLEDSAMYFCASTQEKGYNEQFFGPGTRLTVL.

This clonotype was observed a handful of times. This sequence joins TRBV6-5 and TRBJ2-6, with a tentative D call TRBD1 (5 bases). Germline V gene lookup returns CDR1 MNHEY and CDR2 SVGAGI. CDR3 length: 17 residues. Trimming cost V 2 bases and J 1 base, with 12 bases left between them. CDR3 sequence: CASSYLRAGSGANVLTF. Written as DNA, the CDR3 is TGTGCCAGCAGTTACCTCCGGGCAGGGTCTGGGGCCAACGTCCTGACTTTC.

This clonotype was seen a few times. The rearrangement joins TRBV5-6 to TRBJ1-2; D is unresolved. Trimming took off 3 bases at V and 3 bases at J, with 18 bases between the two ends. This CDR3 comprises 16 residues. Germline V lookup: CDR1 SGHDT, CDR2 YYEEEE. The CDR3 DNA follows: TGTGCCAGCAGCTCCCAAGGGTACGGGAGTGACTATGGCTACACCTTC. Its translation is CASSSQGYGSDYGYTF.

This clonotype was seen only a few times. Here the CDR3 reads CASSFRDVGELFF. CDR3 bases: TGTGCCAGCAGCTTTAGGGATGTCGGGGAGCTGTTTTTT. The chain joins TRBV7-2 to TRBJ2-2; D gene uncertain. This CDR3 region has 13 residues. Between the trimmed V and J ends, which lost 3 bases and 7 bases, there was a span of 9 bases. From germline, CDR1 is SGHTA and CDR2 FQGNSA.

This clonotype was counted a few times. For the CDR3, the DNA is TGTGCCAGCAGCCTAGGGGATAATGAAAAACTGTTTTTT. Its translation: CASSLGDNEKLFF. This chain uses TRBV6-1 with TRBJ1-4; maybe TRBD1 (5 bases). CDR1 MNHNS and CDR2 SASEGT come from the germline V gene. This CDR3 has 13 amino acids. V dropped 6 bases and J dropped 4 bases, with 9 bases sitting between them.

This clonotype showed up just a few times. The genes are TRBV6-1 and TRBJ2-3; 11 nucleotides line up with TRBD2. Germline loops: CDR1 MNHNS, CDR2 SASEGT. After removal of 4 bases from V and 4 bases from J, the junction contained 7 bases not matched to a gene. CDR3 length: 16 residues. CDR3 sequence: CASSVSVAGGPDTQYF. CDR3 in DNA: TGTGCCAGCAGTGTCTCGGTAGCGGGGGGGCCAGATACGCAGTATTTT.

Concerning this clonotype itself: Lacking the conserved final phenylalanine or tryptophan, this CDR3 likely reflects a read error. The chain has TRBV7-2 and TRBJ1-1; D gene uncertain. Germline-derived CDR1 and CDR2 are SGHTA and FQGNSA. This CDR3 comprises 17 residues. V dropped 0 bases and J dropped 5 bases, with 19 bases sitting between them. The CDR3 sequence is CASSLAGTFSSSTEAFS. The CDR3 nucleotides are TGTGCCAGCAGCTTAGCCGGAACCTTTAGCTCTTCTACTGAAGCTTTCTCT.

A single count supports this clonotype. Germline and junction disagree at one end, which may indicate a read error. The chain uses TRBV11-3 and TRBJ2-7, with D possibly being TRBD1 (5 bases). Germline V gene data show CDR1 as SGHNT and CDR2 as YENEEA. The CDR3 consists of 13 residues. The CDR3 coding sequence is TGTGCCAGTAGCTTAGATTTAGGGGCCGAGCAGTACTTC. Its protein is CASSLDLGAEQYF.